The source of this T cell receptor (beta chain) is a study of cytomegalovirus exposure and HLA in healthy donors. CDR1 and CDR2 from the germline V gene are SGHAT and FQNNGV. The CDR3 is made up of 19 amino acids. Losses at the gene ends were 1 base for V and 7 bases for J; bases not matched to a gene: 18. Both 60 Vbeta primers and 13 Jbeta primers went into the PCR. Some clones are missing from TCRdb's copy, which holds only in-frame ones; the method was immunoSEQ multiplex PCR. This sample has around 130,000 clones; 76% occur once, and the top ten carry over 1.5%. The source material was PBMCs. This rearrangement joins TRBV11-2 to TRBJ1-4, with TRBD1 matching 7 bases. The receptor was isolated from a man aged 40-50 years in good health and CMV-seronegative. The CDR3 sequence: CASSLGGSHQGVLREKLFF. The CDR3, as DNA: TGTGCCAGCAGCTTAGGCGGAAGCCATCAGGGGGTGCTACGTGAAAAACTGTTTTTT.